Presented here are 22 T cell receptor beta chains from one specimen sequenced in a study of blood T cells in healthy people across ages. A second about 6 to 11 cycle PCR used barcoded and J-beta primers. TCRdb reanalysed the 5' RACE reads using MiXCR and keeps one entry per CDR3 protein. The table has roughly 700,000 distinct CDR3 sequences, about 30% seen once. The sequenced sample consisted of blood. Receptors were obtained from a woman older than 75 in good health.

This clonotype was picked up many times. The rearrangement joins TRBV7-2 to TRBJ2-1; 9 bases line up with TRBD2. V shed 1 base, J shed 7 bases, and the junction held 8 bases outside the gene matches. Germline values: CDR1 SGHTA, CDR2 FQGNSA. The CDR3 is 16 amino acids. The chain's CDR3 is CASSLGSRGGRNEQFF. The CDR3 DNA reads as TGTGCCAGCAGCTTAGGGTCGCGGGGGGGCCGAAATGAGCAGTTCTTC.

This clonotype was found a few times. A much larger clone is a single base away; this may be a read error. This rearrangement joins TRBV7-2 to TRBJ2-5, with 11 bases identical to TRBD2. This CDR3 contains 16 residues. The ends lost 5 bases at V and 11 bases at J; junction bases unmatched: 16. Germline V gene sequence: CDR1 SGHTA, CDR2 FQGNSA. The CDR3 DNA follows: TGTGCCAGCAGCCGTAGCGGGGGGGGGTCCTACAATGAGCAGTACTTC. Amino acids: CASSRSGGGSYNEQYF.

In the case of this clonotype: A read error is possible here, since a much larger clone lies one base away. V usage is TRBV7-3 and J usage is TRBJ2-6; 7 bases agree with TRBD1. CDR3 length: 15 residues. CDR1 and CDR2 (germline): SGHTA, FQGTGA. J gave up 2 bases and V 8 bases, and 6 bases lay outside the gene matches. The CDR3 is CASGSGQAGANVLTF. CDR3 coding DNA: TGTGCCAGCGGCTCCGGACAGGCTGGGGCCAACGTCCTGACTTTC.

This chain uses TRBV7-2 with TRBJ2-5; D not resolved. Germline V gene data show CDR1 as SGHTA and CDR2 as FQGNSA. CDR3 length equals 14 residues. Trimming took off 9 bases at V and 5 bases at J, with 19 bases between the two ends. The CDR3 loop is CASSLGSSRETQYF. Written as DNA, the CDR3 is TGTGCCAGTAGCCTGGGGTCCTCGCGGGAGACCCAGTACTTC.

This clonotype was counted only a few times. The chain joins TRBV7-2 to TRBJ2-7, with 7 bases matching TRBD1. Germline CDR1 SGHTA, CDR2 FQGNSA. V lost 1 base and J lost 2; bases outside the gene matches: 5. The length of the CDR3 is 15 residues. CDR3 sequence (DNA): TGTGCCAGCAGCTTAGGACAGGGAACCCCCTACGAGCAGTACTTC. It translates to CASSLGQGTPYEQYF. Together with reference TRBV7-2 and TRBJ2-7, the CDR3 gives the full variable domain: GAGVSQSPSNKVTEKGKDVELRCDPISGHTALYWYRQSLGQGLEFLIYFQGNSAPDKSGLPSDRFSAERTGGSVSTLTIQRTQQEDSAVYLCASSLGQGTPYEQYFGPGTRLTVT.

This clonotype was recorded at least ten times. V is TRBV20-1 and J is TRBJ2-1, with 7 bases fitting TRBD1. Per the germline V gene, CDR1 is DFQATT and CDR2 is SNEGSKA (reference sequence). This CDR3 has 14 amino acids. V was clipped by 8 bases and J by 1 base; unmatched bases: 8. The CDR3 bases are TGCAGTCCAATCCCCAGGGGGTCCTACAATGAGCAGTTCTTC. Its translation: CSPIPRGSYNEQFF.

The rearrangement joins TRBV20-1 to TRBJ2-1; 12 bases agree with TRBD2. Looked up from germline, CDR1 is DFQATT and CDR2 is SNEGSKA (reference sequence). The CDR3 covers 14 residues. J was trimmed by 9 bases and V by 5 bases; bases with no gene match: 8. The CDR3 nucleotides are TGCAGTGCTCCAGGACTAGCGGGAACTAGTGAGCAGTTCTTC. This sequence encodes CSAPGLAGTSEQFF.

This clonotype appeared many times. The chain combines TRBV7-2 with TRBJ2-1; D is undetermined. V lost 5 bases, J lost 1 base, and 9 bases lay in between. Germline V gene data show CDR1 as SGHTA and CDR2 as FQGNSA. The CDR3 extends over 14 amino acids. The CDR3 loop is CASSHGGSYNEQFF. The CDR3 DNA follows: TGTGCCAGCAGCCACGGCGGATCCTACAATGAGCAGTTCTTC.

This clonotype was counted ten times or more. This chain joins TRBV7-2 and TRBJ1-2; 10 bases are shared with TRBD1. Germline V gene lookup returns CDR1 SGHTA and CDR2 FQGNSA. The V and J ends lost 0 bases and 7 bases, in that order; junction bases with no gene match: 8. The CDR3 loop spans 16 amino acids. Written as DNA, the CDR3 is TGTGCCAGCAGCTTAGCGACAGGGGGCGCAAAGGCTGGCTACACCTTC. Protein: CASSLATGGAKAGYTF.

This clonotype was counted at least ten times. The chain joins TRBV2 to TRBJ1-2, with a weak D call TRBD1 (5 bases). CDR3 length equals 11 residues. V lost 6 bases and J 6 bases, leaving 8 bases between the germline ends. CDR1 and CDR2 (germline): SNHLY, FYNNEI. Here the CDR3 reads CASSGGDGYTF. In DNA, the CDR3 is TGTGCCAGCAGCGGGGGAGATGGCTACACCTTC.

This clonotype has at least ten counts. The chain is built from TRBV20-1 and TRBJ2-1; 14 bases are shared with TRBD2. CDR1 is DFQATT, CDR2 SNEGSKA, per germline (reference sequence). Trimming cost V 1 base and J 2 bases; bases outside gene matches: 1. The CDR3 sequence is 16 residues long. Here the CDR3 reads CSARATSGGAYNEQFF. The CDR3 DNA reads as TGCAGTGCTAGAGCGACTAGCGGGGGGGCCTACAATGAGCAGTTCTTC.

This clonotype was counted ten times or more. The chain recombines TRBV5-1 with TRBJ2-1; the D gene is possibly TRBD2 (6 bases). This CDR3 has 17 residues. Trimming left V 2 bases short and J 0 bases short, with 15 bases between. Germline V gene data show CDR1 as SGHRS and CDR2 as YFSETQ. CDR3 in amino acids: CASSLTGGRSSYNEQFF. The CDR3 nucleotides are TGCGCCAGCAGCTTAACCGGGGGACGAAGCTCCTACAATGAGCAGTTCTTC. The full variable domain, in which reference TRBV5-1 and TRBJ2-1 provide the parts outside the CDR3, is KAGVTQTPRYLIKTRGQQVTLSCSPISGHRSVSWYQQTPGQGLQFLFEYFSETQRNKGNFPGRFSGRQFSNSRSEMNVSTLELGDSALYLCASSLTGGRSSYNEQFFGPGTRLTVL.

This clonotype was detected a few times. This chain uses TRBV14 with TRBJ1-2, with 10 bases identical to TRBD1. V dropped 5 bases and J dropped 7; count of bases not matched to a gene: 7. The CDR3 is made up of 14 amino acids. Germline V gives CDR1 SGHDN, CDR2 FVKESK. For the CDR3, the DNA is TGTGCCAGCAGCTCTTGGGACAGGGGATCTGGCTACACCTTC. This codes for CASSSWDRGSGYTF.

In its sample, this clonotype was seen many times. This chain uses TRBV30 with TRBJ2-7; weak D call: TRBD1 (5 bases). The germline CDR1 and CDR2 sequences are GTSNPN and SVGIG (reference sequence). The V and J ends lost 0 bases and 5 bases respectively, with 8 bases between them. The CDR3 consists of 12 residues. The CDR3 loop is CAWSVQGDEQYF. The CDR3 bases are TGTGCCTGGAGTGTACAAGGGGACGAGCAGTACTTC. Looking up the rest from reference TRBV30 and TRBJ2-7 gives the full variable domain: SQTIHQWPATLVQPVGSPLSLECTVEGTSNPNLYWYRQAAGRGLQLLFYSVGIGQISSEVPQNLSASRPQDRQFILSSKKLLLSDSGFYLCAWSVQGDEQYFGPGTRLTVT.

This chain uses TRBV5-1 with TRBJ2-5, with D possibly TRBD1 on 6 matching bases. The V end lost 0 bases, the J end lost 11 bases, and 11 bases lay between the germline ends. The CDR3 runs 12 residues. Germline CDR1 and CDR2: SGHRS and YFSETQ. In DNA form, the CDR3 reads TGCGCCAGCAGCTTGGAAGGGGGAATTCAGTACTTC. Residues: CASSLEGGIQYF.

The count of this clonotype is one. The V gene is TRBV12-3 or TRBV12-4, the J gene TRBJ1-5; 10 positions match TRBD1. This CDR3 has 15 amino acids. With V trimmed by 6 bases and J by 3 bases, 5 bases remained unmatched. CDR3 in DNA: TGTGCCAGCAGGGGGACAGGGGCAACCAATCAGCCCCAGCATTTT. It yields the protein CASRGTGATNQPQHF.

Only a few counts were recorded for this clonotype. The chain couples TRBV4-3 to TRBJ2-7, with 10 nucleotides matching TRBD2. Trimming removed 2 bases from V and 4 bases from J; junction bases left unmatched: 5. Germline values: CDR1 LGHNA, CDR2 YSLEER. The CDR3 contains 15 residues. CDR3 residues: CASSQWTSGKYEQYF. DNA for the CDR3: TGCGCCAGCAGCCAATGGACTAGCGGAAAATACGAGCAGTACTTC.

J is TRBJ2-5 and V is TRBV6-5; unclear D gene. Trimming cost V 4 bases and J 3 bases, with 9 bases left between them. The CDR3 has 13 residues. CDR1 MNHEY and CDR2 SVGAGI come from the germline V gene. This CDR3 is CASSSPIEETQYF. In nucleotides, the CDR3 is TGTGCCAGCAGTTCTCCTATCGAAGAGACCCAGTACTTC.

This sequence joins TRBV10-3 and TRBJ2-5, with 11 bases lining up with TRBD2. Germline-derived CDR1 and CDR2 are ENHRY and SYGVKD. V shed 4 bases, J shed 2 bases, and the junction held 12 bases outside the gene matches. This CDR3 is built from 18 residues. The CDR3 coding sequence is TGTGCCATCAGTGCTGGAAGGGTAGCGGGGGGGAGTCAAGAGACCCAGTACTTC. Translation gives CAISAGRVAGGSQETQYF.

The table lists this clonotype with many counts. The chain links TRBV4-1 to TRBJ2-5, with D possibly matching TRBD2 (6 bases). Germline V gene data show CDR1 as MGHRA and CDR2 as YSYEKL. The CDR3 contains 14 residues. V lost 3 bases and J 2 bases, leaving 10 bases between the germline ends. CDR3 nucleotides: TGCGCCAGCAGCCAGGGGGGAACACAAGAGACCCAGTACTTC. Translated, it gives CASSQGGTQETQYF.

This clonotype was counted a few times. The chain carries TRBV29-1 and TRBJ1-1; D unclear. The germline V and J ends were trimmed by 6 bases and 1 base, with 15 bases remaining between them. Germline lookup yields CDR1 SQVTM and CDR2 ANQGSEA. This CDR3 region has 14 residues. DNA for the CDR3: TGCAGCGTCCGCCTGTGGTCAGGGAACACTGAAGCTTTCTTT. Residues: CSVRLWSGNTEAFF. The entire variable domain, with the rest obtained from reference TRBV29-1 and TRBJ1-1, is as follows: SAVISQKPSRDICQRGTSLTIQCQVDSQVTMMFWYRQQPGQSLTLIATANQGSEATYESGFVIDKFPISRPNLTFSTLTVSNMSPEDSSIYLCSVRLWSGNTEAFFGQGTRLTVV.

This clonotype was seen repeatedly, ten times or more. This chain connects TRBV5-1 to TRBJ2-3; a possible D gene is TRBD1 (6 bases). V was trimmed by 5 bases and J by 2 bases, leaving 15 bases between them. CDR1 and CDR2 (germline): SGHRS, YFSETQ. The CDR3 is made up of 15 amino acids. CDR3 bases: TGCGCCAGCAGGTTATCAGGACAGCCCACAGATACGCAGTATTTT. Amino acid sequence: CASRLSGQPTDTQYF. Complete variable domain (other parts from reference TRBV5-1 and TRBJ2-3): KAGVTQTPRYLIKTRGQQVTLSCSPISGHRSVSWYQQTPGQGLQFLFEYFSETQRNKGNFPGRFSGRQFSNSRSEMNVSTLELGDSALYLCASRLSGQPTDTQYFGPGTRLTVL.